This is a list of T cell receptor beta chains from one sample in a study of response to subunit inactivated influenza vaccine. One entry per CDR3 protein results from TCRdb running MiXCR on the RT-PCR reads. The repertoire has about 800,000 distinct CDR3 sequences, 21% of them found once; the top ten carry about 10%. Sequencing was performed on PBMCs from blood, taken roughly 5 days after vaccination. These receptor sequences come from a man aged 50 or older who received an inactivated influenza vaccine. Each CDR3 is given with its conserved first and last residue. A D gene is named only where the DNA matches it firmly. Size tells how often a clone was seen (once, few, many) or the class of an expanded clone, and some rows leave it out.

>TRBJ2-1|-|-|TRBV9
CASSVDPYNEQFF
TGTGCCAGCAGCGTAGATCCTTACAATGAGCAGTTCTTC
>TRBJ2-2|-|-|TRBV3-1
CASSQFLTGELFF
TGTGCCAGCAGCCAATTTCTCACCGGGGAGCTGTTTTTT
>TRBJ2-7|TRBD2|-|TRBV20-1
CSASGTSGKIEQYF
TGCAGTGCGTCAGGGACTAGCGGGAAAATCGAGCAGTACTTC
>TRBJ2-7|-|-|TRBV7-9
CASSPPHGTVYEQYF
TGTGCCAGCAGCCCCCCCCATGGGACGGTCTACGAGCAGTACTTC
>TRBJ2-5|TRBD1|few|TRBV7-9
CASSPRDSPWTQYF
TGTGCCAGCAGCCCCCGGGACAGCCCGTGGACCCAGTACTTC
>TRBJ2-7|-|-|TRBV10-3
CAISEIPRSHEQYF
TGTGCCATCAGTGAGATTCCCCGTTCGCACGAGCAGTACTTC
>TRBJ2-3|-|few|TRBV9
CASSVRGATDTQYF
TGTGCCAGCAGCGTGAGGGGGGCGACAGATACGCAGTATTTT
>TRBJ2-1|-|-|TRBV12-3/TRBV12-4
CASSSALSYNEQFF
TGTGCCAGCAGCAGCGCCCTCTCCTACAATGAGCAGTTCTTC
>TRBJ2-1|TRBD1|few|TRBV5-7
CASSLYPRDRWGEQFF
TGTGCCAGCAGCTTGTATCCCCGGGACAGGTGGGGTGAGCAGTTCTTC
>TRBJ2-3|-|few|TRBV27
CASRRQSTDTQYF
TGTGCCAGCAGACGACAGAGCACAGATACGCAGTATTTT
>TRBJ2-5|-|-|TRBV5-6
CASSLPGKETQYF
TGTGCCAGCAGCTTGCCAGGCAAGGAGACCCAGTACTTC
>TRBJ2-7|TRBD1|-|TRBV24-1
CATSDRQGYEQYF
TGTGCCACCAGTGACCGACAGGGATACGAGCAGTACTTC
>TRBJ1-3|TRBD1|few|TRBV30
CAWTGGRTYSGNTIYF
TGTGCCTGGACAGGGGGCCGCACATACTCTGGAAACACCATATATTTT
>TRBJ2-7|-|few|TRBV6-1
CASSEVGIYEQYF
TGTGCCAGCAGTGAAGTGGGGATCTACGAGCAGTACTTC
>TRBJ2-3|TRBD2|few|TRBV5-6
CASSLVSGAGSTDTQYF
TGTGCCAGCAGCTTGGTTAGCGGGGCCGGTAGCACAGATACGCAGTATTTT
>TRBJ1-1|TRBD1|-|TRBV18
CASSPRSATGPLGRNTEAFF
TGTGCCAGCTCACCCAGGTCTGCGACAGGGCCCCTGGGGCGGAACACTGAAGCTTTCTTT
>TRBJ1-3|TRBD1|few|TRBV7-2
CASSPYPTGAGNTIYF
TGTGCCAGCAGCCCTTATCCGACAGGGGCTGGAAACACCATATATTTT
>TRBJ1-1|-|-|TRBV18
CASSPRSTAMNTEAFF
TGTGCCAGCTCACCTAGGTCAACTGCCATGAACACTGAAGCTTTCTTT
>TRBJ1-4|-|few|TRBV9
CASSESGRGEKLFF
TGTGCCAGCAGCGAGAGCGGCAGGGGTGAAAAACTGTTTTTT
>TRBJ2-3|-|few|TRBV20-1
CSASTGTSQYF
TGCAGTGCTTCAACAGGGACCTCGCAGTATTTT
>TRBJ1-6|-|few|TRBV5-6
CASSFLFRGRIYNSPLHF
TGTGCCAGCAGCTTTCTCTTCCGTGGCAGAATTTATAATTCACCCCTCCACTTT
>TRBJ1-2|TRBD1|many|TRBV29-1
CSVAQGGGPYGYTF
TGCAGCGTTGCCCAGGGGGGCGGACCTTATGGCTACACCTTC